This record concerns one TCR beta chain sequence. Germline V gene data show CDR1 as SQVTM and CDR2 as ANQGSEA. The length of the CDR3 is 15 residues. V shed 5 bases, J shed 3 bases, and the junction held 9 bases outside the gene matches. When the RNA was reverse transcribed, random hexamers were used with an input of roughly 0.5 to 1 ug. With immunoSEQ multiplex PCR, TCR beta CDR3 was amplified across 54 Vbeta and 13 Jbeta. TCRdb re-called the immunoSEQ multiplex PCR reads through MiXCR, storing one row per CDR3 protein. The repertoire holds approximately 150,000 distinct CDR3 sequences, with roughly 95% as singletons. The data are from a study of CD8 T cells in Susac syndrome. TEMRA cells were FACS-enriched, while CD8+ and CD4+ T cells were negatively isolated.

This receptor was obtained from a human donor in good health. The sample consisted of CD4+ T cells from PBMCs. The V and J genes are TRBV29-1 and TRBJ2-3, with 9 bases aligning to TRBD2. The DNA of the CDR3 is TGCAGCGTTAACTTAGCGGGGGACTTAACAGATACGCAGTATTTT. Its protein is CSVNLAGDLTDTQYF.